The 6 T cell receptor beta chains below were found in one sample sequenced in a study of CD8+ T cells in alopecia areata. Sequencing relied on a cDNA template that was reverse transcribed from extracted RNA. Sequencing was performed with immunoSEQ multiplex PCR; in TCRdb, only in-frame clones are kept and a portion is missing. The data show a few hundred thousand clones, 30% to 40% seen once. The sample's treatment: oral pan-JAK inhibitor, 5-10 mg twice daily. The starting material was CD4+ T cells sorted from blood, obtained at week 34, from a patient treated with tofacitinib. Receptors were obtained from a human donor with alopecia areata.

V usage is TRBV15 and J usage is TRBJ2-5; unclear D gene. The CDR3 consists of 15 residues. V dropped 0 bases and J dropped 0 bases, with 8 bases sitting between them. CDR1 and CDR2 (germline): LNHNV, YYDKDF (reference sequence). The CDR3 is CATSRDRSHQETQYF. The CDR3 DNA is TGTGCCACCAGCAGAGATCGGAGCCACCAAGAGACCCAGTACTTC.

The V call is TRBV23-1, the J call TRBJ2-7; 8 positions match TRBD1. TRBV23-1 has ORF status, its function being uncertain. The CDR3 loop spans 16 amino acids. The junction had 13 bases not matched to a gene; V was cut back by 2 bases and J by 7 bases. The CDR3 coding sequence is TGCGCCAGCAGTCAAAACCATCGACAGGGGATAGGGGAGCAGTACTTC. Its protein is CASSQNHRQGIGEQYF.

This rearrangement joins TRBV7-9 to TRBJ2-4; D uncertain. The CDR3 length is 11 residues. V was cut by 1 base and J by 15 bases, with 10 bases left in between. The germline gives CDR1 SEHNR, CDR2 FQNEAQ (reference sequence). The CDR3, as DNA: TGTGCCAGCAGCTTAGACCCCCTTTTGTACTTC. This sequence encodes CASSLDPLLYF.

This chain uses TRBV7-9 with TRBJ1-1; 8 nucleotides match TRBD1. The CDR3 runs 14 residues. CDR1 is SEHNR and CDR2 is FQNEAQ in the germline V gene (reference sequence). After removal of 5 bases from V and 1 base from J, the junction contained 3 bases not matched to a gene. The CDR3 DNA is TGTGCCAGCAGCCGGGACAGGAGGAACACTGAAGCTTTCTTT. It encodes CASSRDRRNTEAFF.

The chain is built from TRBV4-1 and TRBJ2-1, with D perhaps matching TRBD1 (5 bases). Deletions cut 0 bases from V and 14 bases from J, with 14 bases between. CDR1 and CDR2 (germline): MGHRA, YSYEKL. The CDR3 totals 13 residues. Here the CDR3 reads CASSQDPQGFKFF. DNA of the CDR3: TGCGCCAGCAGCCAAGATCCCCAGGGTTTCAAGTTCTTC.

This clone has just a few counts. The chain combines TRBV19 with TRBJ1-2; possibly TRBD1 for D (6 bases). Germline-derived CDR1 and CDR2 are LNHDA and SQIVND (reference sequence). This CDR3 is 15 amino acids long. With 2 bases removed from V and 5 bases from J, the gap between germline ends came to 15 bases. Written as DNA, the CDR3 is TGTGCCAGTAGTATAAACAGCCCAGGGGCTTATGGCTACACCTTC. As protein: CASSINSPGAYGYTF. Full variable domain (missing parts from reference TRBV19 and TRBJ1-2): DGGITQSPKYLFRKEGQNVTLSCEQNLNHDAMYWYRQDPGQGLRLIYYSQIVNDFQKGDIAEGYSVSREKKESFPLTVTSAQKNPTAFYLCASSINSPGAYGYTFGSGTRLTVV.